The present T cell receptor beta chain was sequenced within a study of cytomegalovirus exposure and HLA in healthy donors. Study outcomes and limitations: Analysis was carried out at a later point, and it linked a missense DCLRE1C variant to TCR beta V- and J-gene trimming.

A remark on this clone: Antigen: not known.

13 Jbeta primers and 60 Vbeta primers were used for the PCR. Sequenced by immunoSEQ multiplex PCR; TCRdb stores in-frame clones only, minus some. The repertoire holds some 95,000 clones, with less than 75% as singletons. The CDR3 covers 14 residues. CDR1 and CDR2 (germline): SGHRS, YFSETQ. Deletions cut 6 bases from V and 4 bases from J, with 15 bases between. The sample taken for sequencing was PBMCs. The chain combines TRBV5-1 with TRBJ2-3, with D tentatively TRBD2 (6 bases). This clonotype originated in a young man in good health and CMV-seronegative. As DNA, the CDR3 is TGCGCCAGCAACGGGGGAGGTGGAGCAGATACGCAGTATTTT. Translation: CASNGGGGADTQYF.